The entry below describes one TCR beta chain. This clone's antigen is unknown. Base qualities are not at hand, and no much larger clone is one base apart. The data were obtained in a study of tumor-infiltrating lymphocytes in oesophageal squamous cell carcinoma (dated by TCRdb to 2016 to 2017). Relative to germline, V is 7 bases shorter and J is 1 base shorter, with 10 bases between their ends. From its cysteine to its phenylalanine, the CDR3 spans 13 amino acids. CDR3 DNA only is kept here, 39 bases in frame from base 1. The germline V gene yields MDHEN for CDR1 and SYDVKM for CDR2. Receptors were amplified or captured by PCR. The run used an Illumina HiSeq 2000. TCRdb reprocessed the public reads (quality trimming at Q25 with fastp, clone calling with MiXCR) and kept in-frame beta chains. Rows with one shared CDR3 protein collapse into an entry with the most common genes and DNA. The table for this sample lists approximately 13,000 distinct CDR3 sequences; roughly half of them were counted only once. The ten largest account for around a third of the sample.

The sample consisted of esophageal tumor tissue. The chain was built from TRBV28 and TRBJ1-1; no D gene can be assigned with confidence. The source of this sequence is a male donor with esophageal squamous cell carcinoma. DNA sequence: TGTGCCAGCATGGAGGCGGGGAACACTGAAGCTTTCTTT. It translates to CASMEAGNTEAFF.